This entry lists 3 T cell receptor beta chains sequenced from one sample in a study of T cell responses to AZD1222 COVID-19 vaccine. The protocol was immunoSEQ multiplex PCR, while the TCRdb copy is restricted to in-frame clones and leaves out a portion. The data show over 65,000 clones, 85% to 90% seen once. The sequences come from peripheral blood, collected on day 0 of AZD1222 vaccination. Receptor source: an adult in good health.

The chain joins TRBV6-6 to TRBJ1-2; 8 positions match TRBD1. Germline V gives CDR1 MNHNY, CDR2 SVGAGI (reference sequence). This CDR3 is 14 amino acids long. Trimming removed 8 bases from V and 4 bases from J; junction bases left unmatched: 9. The CDR3 loop reads CASAGTGYVYGYTF. CDR3 DNA sequence: TGTGCCAGCGCCGGGACAGGTTATGTCTATGGCTACACCTTC.

The V gene is TRBV5-1, the J gene TRBJ2-1; TRBD2 matches 13 bases. V lost 3 bases, J lost 10 bases, and 7 bases stayed unmatched. CDR1 is SGHRS and CDR2 is YFSETQ in the germline V gene. The CDR3 is 15 amino acids. CDR3 in DNA: TGCGCCAGCAGCTGGGGACTAGCGGGGACAATGGAGCAGTTCTTC. Its translation is CASSWGLAGTMEQFF.

This sequence joins TRBV6-4 and TRBJ2-3; possible D gene TRBD1, 6 bases. Germline loops: CDR1 MRHNA, CDR2 SNTAGT. The CDR3 length is 15 residues. The V end was cut by 4 bases, the J end by 1 base, with 12 bases between. CDR3 nucleotide sequence: TGTGCCAGCAGTGCAGGGGCAGACGGCACAGATACGCAGTATTTT. It specifies CASSAGADGTDTQYF.